Below, one TCR beta chain is given with its context. Its specificity is not known. This sample is drawn from a study of T cell repertoires in cytomegalovirus infection. Turning to the study itself: Matching HLA type and CMV infection were both indicated by public TCR beta signatures.

Study conclusions and caveats: The ex vivo response was dominated by HLA-C-restricted CMV-specific TCR beta clonotypes.

V shed 4 bases and J 8 bases; nucleotides not matched to a gene: 9. The germline V gene encodes CDR1 MGHRA and CDR2 YSYEKL. CDR3 length: 15 residues. TCRdb redid the calling of the reads with MiXCR, one entry per CDR3 protein. The sample records under 450,000 distinct CDR3 sequences, approximately 30% being singletons. The sequenced sample was cultured PBMCs, obtained from culture after CMV antigen stimulation. The sequence was collected from a human donor in good health (CMV status not recorded). Some clones in this sample may be carry-over from other donors' samples. This chain joins TRBV4-1 and TRBJ2-1; 9 positions match TRBD2. CDR3 residues: CASSLSGRRTHEQFF. The CDR3 DNA is TGCGCCAGCAGCCTAAGCGGGAGGAGAACCCATGAGCAGTTCTTC.